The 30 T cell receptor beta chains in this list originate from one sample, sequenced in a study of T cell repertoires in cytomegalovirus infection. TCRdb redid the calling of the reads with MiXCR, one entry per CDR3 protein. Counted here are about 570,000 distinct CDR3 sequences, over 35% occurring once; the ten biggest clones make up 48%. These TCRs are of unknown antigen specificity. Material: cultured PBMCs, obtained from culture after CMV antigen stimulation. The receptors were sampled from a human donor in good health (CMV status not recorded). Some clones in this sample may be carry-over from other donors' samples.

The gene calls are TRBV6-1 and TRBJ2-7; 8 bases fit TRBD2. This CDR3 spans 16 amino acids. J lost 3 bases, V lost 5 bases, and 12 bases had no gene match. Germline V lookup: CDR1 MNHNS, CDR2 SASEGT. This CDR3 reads CASSPSGGYIDYEQYF. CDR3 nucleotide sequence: TGTGCCAGCAGTCCCTCGGGGGGGTACATCGACTACGAGCAGTACTTC.

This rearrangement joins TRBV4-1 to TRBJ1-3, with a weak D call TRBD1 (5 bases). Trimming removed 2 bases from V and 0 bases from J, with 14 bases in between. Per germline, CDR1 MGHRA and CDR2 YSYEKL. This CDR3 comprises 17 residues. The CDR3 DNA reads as TGCGCCAGCAGCCAATACCTTAGGACATACTCTGGAAACACCATATATTTT. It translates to CASSQYLRTYSGNTIYF.

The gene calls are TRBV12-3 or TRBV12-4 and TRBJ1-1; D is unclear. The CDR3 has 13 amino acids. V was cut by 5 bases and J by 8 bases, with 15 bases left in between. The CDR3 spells CASSLGLPGEAFF. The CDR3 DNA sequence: TGTGCCAGCAGTCTTGGACTACCTGGAGAAGCTTTCTTT.

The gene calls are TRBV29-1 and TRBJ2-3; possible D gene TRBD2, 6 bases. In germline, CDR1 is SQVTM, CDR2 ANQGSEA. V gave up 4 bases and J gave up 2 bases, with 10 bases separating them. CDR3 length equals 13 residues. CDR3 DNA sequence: TGCAGCGTTGCCCGGGAGAACACAGATACGCAGTATTTT. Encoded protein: CSVARENTDTQYF.

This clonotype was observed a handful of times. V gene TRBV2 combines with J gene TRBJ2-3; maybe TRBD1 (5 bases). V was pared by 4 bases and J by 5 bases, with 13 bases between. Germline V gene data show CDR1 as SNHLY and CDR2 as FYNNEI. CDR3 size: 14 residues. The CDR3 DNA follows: TGTGCCAGCAGTGTTCTAACCAGGGAAGATACGCAGTATTTT. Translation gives CASSVLTREDTQYF.

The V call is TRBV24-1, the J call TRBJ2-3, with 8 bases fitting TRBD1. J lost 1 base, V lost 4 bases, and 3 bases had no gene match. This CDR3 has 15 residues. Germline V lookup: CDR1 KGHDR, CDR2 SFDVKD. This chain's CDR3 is CATSETTGGTDTQYF. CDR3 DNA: TGTGCCACCAGTGAGACGACAGGGGGCACAGATACGCAGTATTTT.

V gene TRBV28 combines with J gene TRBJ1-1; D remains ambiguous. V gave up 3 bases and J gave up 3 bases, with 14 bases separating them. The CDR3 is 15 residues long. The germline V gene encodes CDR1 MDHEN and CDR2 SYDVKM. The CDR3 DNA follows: TGTGCCAGCAGTTTCCCTTGGACTTACCACACTGAAGCTTTCTTT. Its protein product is CASSFPWTYHTEAFF.

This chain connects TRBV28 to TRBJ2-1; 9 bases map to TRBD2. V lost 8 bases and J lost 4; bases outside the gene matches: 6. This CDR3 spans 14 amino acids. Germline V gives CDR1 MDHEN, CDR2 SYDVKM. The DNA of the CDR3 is TGTGCCAGCCCCCCGGCGGGGGGGTACAATGAGCAGTTCTTC. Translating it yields CASPPAGGYNEQFF.

The CDR3 DNA follows: TGTGCCCTCTCCCGGACTCAACCAGATGAGCAGTTCTTC. Translating gives CALSRTQPDEQFF. The rearrangement joins TRBV10-3 to TRBJ2-1; D perhaps matches TRBD2 (5 bases). This CDR3 comprises 13 residues. Trimming took off 11 bases at V and 8 bases at J, with 19 bases between the two ends. CDR1 is ENHRY and CDR2 is SYGVKD in the germline V gene.

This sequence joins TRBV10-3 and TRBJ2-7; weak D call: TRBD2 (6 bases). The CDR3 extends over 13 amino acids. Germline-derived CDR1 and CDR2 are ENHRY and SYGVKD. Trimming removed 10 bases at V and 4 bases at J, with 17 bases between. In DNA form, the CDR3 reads TGTGCCACCTCGCCCCGGGGGACTTACGAGCAGTACTTC. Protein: CATSPRGTYEQYF.

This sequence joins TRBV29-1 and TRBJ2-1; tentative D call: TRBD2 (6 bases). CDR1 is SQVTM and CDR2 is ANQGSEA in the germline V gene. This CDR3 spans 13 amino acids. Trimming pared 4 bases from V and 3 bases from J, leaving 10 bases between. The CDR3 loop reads CSVVGGDYNEQFF. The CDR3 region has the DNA TGCAGCGTTGTTGGAGGGGACTACAATGAGCAGTTCTTC.

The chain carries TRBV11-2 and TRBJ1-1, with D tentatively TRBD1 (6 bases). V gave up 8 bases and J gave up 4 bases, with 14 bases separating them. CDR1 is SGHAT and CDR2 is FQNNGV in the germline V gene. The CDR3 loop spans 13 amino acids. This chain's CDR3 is CASGLTGITEAFF. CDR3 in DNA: TGTGCCAGCGGACTCACAGGGATCACTGAAGCTTTCTTT.

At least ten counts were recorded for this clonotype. This CDR3 reads CASSPDPLGNTIYF. The DNA of the CDR3 is TGTGCCAGCAGCCCGGACCCCTTGGGAAACACCATATATTTT. V is TRBV7-2 and J is TRBJ1-3; D is undetermined. CDR1 is SGHTA, CDR2 FQGNSA, per germline. The CDR3 sequence is 14 residues long. Trimming took off 5 bases at V and 4 bases at J, with 12 bases between the two ends.

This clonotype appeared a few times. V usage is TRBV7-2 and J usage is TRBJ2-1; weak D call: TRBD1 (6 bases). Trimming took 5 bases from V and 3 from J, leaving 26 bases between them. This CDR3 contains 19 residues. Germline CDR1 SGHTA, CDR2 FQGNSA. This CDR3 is CASSLPWGLGGSGYNEQFF. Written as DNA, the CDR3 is TGTGCCAGCAGCCTCCCCTGGGGCCTAGGGGGAAGCGGCTACAATGAGCAGTTCTTC.

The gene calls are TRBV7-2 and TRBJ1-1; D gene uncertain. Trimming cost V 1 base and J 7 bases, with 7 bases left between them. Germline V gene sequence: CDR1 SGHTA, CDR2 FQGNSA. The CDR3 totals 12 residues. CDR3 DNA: TGTGCCAGCAGCTTAGAAGGCATTGAAGCTTTCTTT. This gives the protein CASSLEGIEAFF.

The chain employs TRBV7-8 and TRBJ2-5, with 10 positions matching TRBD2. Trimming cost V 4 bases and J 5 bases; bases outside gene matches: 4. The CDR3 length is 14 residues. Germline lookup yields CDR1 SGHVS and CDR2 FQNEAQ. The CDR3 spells CASSSGTSVETQYF. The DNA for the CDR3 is TGTGCCAGCAGCTCCGGGACTAGCGTCGAGACCCAGTACTTC.

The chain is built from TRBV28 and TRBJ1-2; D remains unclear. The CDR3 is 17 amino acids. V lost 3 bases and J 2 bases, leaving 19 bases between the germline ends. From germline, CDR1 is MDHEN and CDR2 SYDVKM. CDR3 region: CASSFRGGQAVNYGYTF. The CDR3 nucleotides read TGTGCCAGCAGTTTTAGAGGAGGCCAAGCAGTAAACTATGGCTACACCTTC.

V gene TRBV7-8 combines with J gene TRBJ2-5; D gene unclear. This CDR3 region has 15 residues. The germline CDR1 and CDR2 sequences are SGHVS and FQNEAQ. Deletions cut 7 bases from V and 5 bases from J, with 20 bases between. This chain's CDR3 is CASKINSTPRETQYF. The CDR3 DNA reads TGTGCCAGCAAGATAAATTCGACCCCGCGGGAGACCCAGTACTTC.

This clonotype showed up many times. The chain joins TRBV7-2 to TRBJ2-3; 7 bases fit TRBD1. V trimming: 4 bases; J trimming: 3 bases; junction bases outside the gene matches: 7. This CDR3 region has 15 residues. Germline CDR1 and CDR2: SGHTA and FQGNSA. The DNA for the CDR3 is TGTGCCAGCAGCTATTCCGGGACAGAGACAGATACGCAGTATTTT. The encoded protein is CASSYSGTETDTQYF.

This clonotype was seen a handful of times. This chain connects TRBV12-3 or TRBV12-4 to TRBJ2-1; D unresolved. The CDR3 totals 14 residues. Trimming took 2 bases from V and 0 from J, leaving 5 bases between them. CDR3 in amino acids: CASSLQSSYNEQFF. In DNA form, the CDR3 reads TGTGCCAGCAGTTTACAAAGCTCCTACAATGAGCAGTTCTTC.

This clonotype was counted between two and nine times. CDR3 bases: TGTGCCAGCAGCCGCCCTCCGGGACCAAGCTCCTACGAGCAGTACTTC. Its translation is CASSRPPGPSSYEQYF. V gene TRBV7-2 combines with J gene TRBJ2-7; TRBD1 or TRBD2 may be the D gene (5 bases each). CDR1 and CDR2 (germline): SGHTA, FQGNSA. V lost 5 bases and J 0 bases, leaving 17 bases between the germline ends. The CDR3 sequence is 16 residues long.

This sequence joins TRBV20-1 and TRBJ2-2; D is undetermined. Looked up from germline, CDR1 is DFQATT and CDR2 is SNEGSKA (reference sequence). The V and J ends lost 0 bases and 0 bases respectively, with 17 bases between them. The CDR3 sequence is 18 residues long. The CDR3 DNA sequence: TGCAGTGCTAGAGAGCTATGGACGGCAGACGCGAACACCGGGGAGCTGTTTTTT. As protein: CSARELWTADANTGELFF.

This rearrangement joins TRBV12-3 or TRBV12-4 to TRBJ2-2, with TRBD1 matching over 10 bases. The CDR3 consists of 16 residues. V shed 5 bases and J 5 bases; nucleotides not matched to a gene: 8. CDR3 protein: CASSPWTGGSTGELFF. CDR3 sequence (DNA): TGTGCCAGCAGTCCCTGGACAGGGGGTAGTACCGGGGAGCTGTTTTTT.

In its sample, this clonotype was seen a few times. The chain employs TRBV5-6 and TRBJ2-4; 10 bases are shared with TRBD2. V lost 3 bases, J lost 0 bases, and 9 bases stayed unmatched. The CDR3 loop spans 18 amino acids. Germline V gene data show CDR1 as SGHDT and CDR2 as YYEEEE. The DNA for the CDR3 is TGTGCCAGCAGCTGGACGAGAGCGGGAGGGTTAGCCAAAAACATTCAGTACTTC. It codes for CASSWTRAGGLAKNIQYF.

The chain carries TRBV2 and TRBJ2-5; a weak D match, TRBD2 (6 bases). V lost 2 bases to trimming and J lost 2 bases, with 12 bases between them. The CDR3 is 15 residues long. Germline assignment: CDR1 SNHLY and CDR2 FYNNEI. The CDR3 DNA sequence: TGTGCCAGCAGTGAACCGGCGGGAACTCAAGAGACCCAGTACTTC. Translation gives CASSEPAGTQETQYF.

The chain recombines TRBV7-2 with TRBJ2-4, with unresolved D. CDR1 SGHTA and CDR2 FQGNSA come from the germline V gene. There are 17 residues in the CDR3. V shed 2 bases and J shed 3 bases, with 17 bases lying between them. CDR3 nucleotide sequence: TGTGCCAGCAGCTTAATATCTAGGGATCGGGTCAAAAACATTCAGTACTTC. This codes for CASSLISRDRVKNIQYF. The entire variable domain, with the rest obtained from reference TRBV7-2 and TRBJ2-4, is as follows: GAGVSQSPSNKVTEKGKDVELRCDPISGHTALYWYRQSLGQGLEFLIYFQGNSAPDKSGLPSDRFSAERTGGSVSTLTIQRTQQEDSAVYLCASSLISRDRVKNIQYFGAGTRLSVL.

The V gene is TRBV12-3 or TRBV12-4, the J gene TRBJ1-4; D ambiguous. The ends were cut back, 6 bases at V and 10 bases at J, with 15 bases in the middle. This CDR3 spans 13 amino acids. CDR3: CASSTRAEGKLFF. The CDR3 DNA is TGTGCCAGCAGCACACGAGCGGAGGGAAAACTGTTTTTT.

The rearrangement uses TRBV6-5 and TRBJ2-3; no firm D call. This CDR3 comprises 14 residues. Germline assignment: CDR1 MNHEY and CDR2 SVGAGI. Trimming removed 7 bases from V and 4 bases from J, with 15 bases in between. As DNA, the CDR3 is TGTGCCAGCACCTCCCTTTTACTCCCAGATACGCAGTATTTT. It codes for CASTSLLLPDTQYF.

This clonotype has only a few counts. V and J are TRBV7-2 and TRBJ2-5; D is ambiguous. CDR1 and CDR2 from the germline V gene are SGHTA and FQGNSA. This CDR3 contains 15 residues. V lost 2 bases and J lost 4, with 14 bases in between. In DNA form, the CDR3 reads TGTGCCAGCAGCTTAACGGCAGGCCTCGGAGAGACCCAGTACTTC. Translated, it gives CASSLTAGLGETQYF.

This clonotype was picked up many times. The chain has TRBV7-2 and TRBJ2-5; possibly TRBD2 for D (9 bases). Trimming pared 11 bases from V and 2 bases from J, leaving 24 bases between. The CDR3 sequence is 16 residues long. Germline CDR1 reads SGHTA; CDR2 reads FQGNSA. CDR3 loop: CAPGGGRACGQETQYF. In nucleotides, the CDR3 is TGTGCCCCAGGGGGCGGGAGGGCCTGTGGACAAGAGACCCAGTACTTC.